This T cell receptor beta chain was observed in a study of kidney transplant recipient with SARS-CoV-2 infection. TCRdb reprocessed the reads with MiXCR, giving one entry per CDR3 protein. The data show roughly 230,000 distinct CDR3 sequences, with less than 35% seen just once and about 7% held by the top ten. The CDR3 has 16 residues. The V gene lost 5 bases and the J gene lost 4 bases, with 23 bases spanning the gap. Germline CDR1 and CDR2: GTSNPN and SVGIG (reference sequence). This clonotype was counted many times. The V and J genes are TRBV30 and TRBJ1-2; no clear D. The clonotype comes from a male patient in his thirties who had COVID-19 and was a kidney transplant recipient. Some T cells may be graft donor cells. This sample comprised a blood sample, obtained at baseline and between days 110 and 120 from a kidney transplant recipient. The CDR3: CAWGALRYRKTYGYTF. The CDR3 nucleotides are TGTGCCTGGGGTGCTTTGCGTTATAGAAAGACCTATGGCTACACCTTC.